One TCR beta chain is described in this entry. The target antigen is unknown. These data come from a study of T cell responses to AZD1222 COVID-19 vaccine. Broader study findings: Repertoire collection took place solely once the T cell response had peaked. Donors were chiefly white British, with a greater number of females, and clonal diversity was perhaps underestimated.

Produced via immunoSEQ multiplex PCR; TCRdb's table is partial and in-frame only. The table lists approximately 120,000 clones, more than 80% of them singletons. The J segment lost 2 bases and the V segment lost 3 bases, leaving 3 bases of the junction unmatched. CDR1 and CDR2 (germline): SGHTA, FQGNSA. CDR3 size: 15 residues. Sequencing used peripheral blood, obtained 28 days after the second AZD1222 dose. The chain employs TRBV7-2 and TRBJ1-5, with TRBD1 matching over 8 bases. The TCR originated in an adult who received the AZD1222 COVID-19 vaccine. CDR3 sequence reads: CASSLKTGGNQPQHF. As DNA, the CDR3 is TGTGCCAGCAGCTTGAAGACAGGGGGCAATCAGCCCCAGCATTTT.